The clone carrying this T cell receptor beta chain was counted ten times or more. The target antigen is unknown. The germline V gene encodes CDR1 SGDLS and CDR2 YYNGEE. With V trimmed by 7 bases and J by 2 bases, 3 bases remained unmatched. This CDR3 contains 14 residues. The data derive from a study of CD8 T cells in ankylosing spondylitis. Study outcomes and limitations: Significant enrichment of disease-linked clones was reportedly seen in matched ankylosing spondylitis synovial fluid. Typical of ankylosing spondylitis blood, it appeared, was a TCR beta motif of eight highly homologous variants. There were earlier reports of some motif variants in reactive arthritis synovial fluid and blood.

Libraries of TCR beta came from quantitative 5'-RACE with molecular barcodes. TCRdb itself ran the 5' RACE reads through MiXCR, one entry per CDR3 protein. The table has 10,000 to 15,000 distinct CDR3 sequences, more than 2.5% seen once. The rearrangement uses TRBV9 and TRBJ2-3; 11 bases align to TRBD2. Sequenced: blood, either unsorted or a sorted T cell fraction (not recorded which). This sequence was found in a male donor with ankylosing spondylitis or in good health (not recorded which). The CDR3 DNA reads TGTGCCAGCGGGACTAGCGGTTACACAGATACGCAGTATTTT. Its protein is CASGTSGYTDTQYF.